Below, one TCR beta chain is given with its context. Data came from immunoSEQ multiplex PCR; TCRdb stores just in-frame clones and leaves some out. The profile shows some 500,000 clones, 95% to 96% of them singletons. The record originates from a study of shared clonotypes between healthy human individuals. The TCR originated in a woman younger than 45 in good health. Sequenced material: naive CD4+ T cells sorted from blood. Subset: CD45RA+ positively selected.

CDR3: CASSQDRGQQDTQYF. CDR3 in DNA: TGTGCCAGCAGCCAGGACAGGGGGCAACAAGATACGCAGTATTTT. This sequence joins TRBV11-2 and TRBJ2-3; 11 nucleotides align to TRBD1. Germline CDR1 reads SGHAT; CDR2 reads FQNNGV. The CDR3 spans 15 residues. V was pared by 5 bases and J by 5 bases, with 6 bases of the junction left unmatched.